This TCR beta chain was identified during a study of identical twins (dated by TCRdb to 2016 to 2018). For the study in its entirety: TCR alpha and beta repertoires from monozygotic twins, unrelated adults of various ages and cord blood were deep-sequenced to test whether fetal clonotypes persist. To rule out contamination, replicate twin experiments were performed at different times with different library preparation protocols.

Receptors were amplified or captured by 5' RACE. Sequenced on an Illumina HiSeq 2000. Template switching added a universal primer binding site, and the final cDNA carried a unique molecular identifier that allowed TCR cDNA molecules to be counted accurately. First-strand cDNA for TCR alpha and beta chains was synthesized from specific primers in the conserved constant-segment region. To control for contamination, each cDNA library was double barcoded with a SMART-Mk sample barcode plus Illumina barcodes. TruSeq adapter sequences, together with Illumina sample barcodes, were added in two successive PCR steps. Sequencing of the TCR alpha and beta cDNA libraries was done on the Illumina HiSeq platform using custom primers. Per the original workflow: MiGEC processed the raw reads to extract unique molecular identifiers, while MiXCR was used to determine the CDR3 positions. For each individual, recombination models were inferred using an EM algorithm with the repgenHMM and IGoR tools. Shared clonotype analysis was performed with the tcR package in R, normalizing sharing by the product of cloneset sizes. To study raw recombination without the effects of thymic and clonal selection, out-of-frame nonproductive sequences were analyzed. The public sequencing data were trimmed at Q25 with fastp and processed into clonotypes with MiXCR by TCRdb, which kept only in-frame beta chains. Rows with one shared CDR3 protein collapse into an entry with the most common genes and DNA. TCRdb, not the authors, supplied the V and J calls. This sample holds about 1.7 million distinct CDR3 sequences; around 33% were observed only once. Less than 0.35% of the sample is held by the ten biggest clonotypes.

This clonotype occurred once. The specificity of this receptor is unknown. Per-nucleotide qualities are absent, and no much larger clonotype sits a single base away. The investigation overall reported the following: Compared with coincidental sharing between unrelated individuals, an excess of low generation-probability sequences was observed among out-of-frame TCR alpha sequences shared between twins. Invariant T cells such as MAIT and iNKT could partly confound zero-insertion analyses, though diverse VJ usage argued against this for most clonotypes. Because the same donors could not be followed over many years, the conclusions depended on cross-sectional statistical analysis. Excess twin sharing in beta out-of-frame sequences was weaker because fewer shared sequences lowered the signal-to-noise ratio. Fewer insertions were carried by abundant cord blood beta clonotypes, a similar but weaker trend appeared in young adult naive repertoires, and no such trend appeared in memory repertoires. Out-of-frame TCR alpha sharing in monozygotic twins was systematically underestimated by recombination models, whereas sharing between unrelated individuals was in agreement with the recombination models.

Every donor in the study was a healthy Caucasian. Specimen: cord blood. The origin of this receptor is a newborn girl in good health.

The DNA reads TGTGCCAGCAGCCAACCCGGGACAGGGGGCCTCTATGGCTACACCTTC. This encodes CASSQPGTGGLYGYTF. The rearrangement joined TRBV14 to TRBJ1-2; 12 nucleotides in the junction match TRBD1. The CDR3, from cysteine to phenylalanine, totals 16 residues. Solely the CDR3 DNA is kept, with 48 bases framed from the first base. Per the germline V gene, SGHDN is the CDR1 and FVKESK is the CDR2. For this chain, trimming is 2 bases at the V end and 4 bases at the J end, and the number of junction bases without a gene match is 5. Extended through the reference TRBV14 and TRBJ1-2 proteins, this CDR3 yields the full variable domain: EAGVTQFPSHSVIEKGQTVTLRCDPISGHDNLYWYRRVMGKEIKFLLHFVKESKQDESGMPNNRFLAERTGGTYSTLKVQPAELEDSGVYFCASSQPGTGGLYGYTFGSGTRLTVV.